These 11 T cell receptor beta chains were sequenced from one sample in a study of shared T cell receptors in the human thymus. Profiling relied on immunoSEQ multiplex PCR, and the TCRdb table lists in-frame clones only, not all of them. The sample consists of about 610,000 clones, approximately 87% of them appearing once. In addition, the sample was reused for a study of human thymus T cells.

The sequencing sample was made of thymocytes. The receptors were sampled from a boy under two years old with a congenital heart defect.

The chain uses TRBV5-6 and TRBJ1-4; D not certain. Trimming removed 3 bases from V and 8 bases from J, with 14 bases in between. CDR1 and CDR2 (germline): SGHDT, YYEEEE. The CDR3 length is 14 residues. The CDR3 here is CASSYHAVREKLFF. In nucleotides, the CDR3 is TGTGCCAGCAGCTACCATGCGGTGAGAGAAAAACTGTTTTTT. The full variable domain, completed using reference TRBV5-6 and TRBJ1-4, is DAGVTQSPTHLIKTRGQQVTLRCSPKSGHDTVSWYQQALGQGPQFIFQYYEEEERQRGNFPDRFSGHQFPNYSSELNVNALLLGDSALYLCASSYHAVREKLFFGSGTQLSVL.

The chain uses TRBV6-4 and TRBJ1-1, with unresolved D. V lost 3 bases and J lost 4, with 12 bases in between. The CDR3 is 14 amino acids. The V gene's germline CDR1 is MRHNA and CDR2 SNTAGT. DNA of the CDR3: TGTGCCAGCAGTGAACGGGAAGTGTGCACTGAAGCTTTCTTT. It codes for CASSEREVCTEAFF.

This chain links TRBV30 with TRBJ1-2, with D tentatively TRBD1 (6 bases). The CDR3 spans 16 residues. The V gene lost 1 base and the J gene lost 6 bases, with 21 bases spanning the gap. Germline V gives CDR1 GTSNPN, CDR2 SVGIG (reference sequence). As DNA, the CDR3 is TGTGCCTGGAGTGGGCCCCCACAGGGCAGGGGTAATGGCTACACCTTC. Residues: CAWSGPPQGRGNGYTF.

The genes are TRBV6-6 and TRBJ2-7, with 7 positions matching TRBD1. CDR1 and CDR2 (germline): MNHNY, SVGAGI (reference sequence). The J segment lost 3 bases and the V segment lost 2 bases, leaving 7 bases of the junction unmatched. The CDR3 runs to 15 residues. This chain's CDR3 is CASSYRDRAHYEQYF. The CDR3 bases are TGTGCCAGCAGTTACCGTGACAGGGCGCACTACGAGCAGTACTTC.

The CDR3 is CASSLAGPGGEEKLFF. CDR3 nucleotides: TGTGCCAGCAGCTTGGCGGGCCCGGGGGGCGAGGAAAAACTGTTTTTT. V is TRBV5-8 and J is TRBJ1-4; D is perhaps TRBD1 (6 bases). V lost 0 bases and J 8 bases, leaving 17 bases between the germline ends. The CDR3 consists of 16 residues. CDR1 and CDR2 from the germline V gene are SGHTS and YDEGEE.

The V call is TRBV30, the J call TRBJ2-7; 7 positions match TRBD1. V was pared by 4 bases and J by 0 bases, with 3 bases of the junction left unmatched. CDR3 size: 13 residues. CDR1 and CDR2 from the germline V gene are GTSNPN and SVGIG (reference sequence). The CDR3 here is CAWKGGPSYEQYF. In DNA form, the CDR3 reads TGTGCCTGGAAAGGGGGCCCCTCCTACGAGCAGTACTTC.

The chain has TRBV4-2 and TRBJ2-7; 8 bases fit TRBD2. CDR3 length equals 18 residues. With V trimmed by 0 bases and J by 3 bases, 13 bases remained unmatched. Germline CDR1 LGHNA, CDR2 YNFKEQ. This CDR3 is CASSQEGVGLAGNYEQYF. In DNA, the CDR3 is TGTGCCAGCAGCCAAGAAGGGGTTGGATTAGCGGGGAACTACGAGCAGTACTTC.

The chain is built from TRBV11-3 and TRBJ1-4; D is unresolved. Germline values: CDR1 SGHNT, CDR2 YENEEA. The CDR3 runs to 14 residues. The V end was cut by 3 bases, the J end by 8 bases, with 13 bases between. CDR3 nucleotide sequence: TGTGCCAGCAGCTTCCCAGGTATTGGGGAAAAACTGTTTTTT. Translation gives CASSFPGIGEKLFF.

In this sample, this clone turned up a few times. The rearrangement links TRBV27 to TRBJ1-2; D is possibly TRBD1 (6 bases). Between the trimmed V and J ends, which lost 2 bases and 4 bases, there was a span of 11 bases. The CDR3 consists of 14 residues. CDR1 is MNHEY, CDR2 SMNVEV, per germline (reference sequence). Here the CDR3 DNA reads TGTGCCAGCAGTTTACAGGGGCTAGGCTATGGCTACACCTTC. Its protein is CASSLQGLGYGYTF.

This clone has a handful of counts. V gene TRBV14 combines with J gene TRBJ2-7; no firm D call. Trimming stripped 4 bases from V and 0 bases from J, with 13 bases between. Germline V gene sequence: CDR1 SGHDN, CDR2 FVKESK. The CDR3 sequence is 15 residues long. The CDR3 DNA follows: TGTGCCAGCAGCCGTCTTACCGGGTTCTCCTACGAGCAGTACTTC. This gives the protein CASSRLTGFSYEQYF.

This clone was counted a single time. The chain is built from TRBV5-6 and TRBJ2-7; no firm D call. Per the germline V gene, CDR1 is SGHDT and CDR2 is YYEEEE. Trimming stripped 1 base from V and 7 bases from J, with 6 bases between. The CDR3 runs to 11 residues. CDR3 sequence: CASSLSVEQYF. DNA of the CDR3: TGTGCCAGCAGCTTGTCAGTGGAGCAGTACTTC.